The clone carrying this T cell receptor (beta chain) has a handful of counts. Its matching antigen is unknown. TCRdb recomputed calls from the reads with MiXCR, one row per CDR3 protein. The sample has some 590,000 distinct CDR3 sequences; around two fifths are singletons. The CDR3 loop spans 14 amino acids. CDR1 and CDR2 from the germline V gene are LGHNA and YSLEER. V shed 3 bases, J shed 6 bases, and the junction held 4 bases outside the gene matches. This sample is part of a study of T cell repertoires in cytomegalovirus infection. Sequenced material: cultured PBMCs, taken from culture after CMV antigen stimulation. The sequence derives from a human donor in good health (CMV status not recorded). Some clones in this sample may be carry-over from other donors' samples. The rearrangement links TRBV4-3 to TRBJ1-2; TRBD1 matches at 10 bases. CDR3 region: CASSQGTGEDGYTF. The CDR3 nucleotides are TGCGCCAGCAGCCAGGGGACAGGGGAGGATGGCTACACCTTC.